This TCR beta chain was sequenced during a study of blood T cell repertoires in COVID-19. Study background: Some COVID-19 samples were acute and others convalescent; all came from the United States, Italy and Spain.

The germline V gene has CDR1 SGHVS and CDR2 FNYEAQ. This CDR3 is built from 14 residues. With 1 base removed from V and 1 base from J, the gap between germline ends came to 8 bases. TCRdb's copy holds only in-frame clones and misses some; the assay was immunoSEQ multiplex PCR. The repertoire includes tens of thousands of clones, about four fifths of them detected once, and around 5.9% sits in the top ten. This clonotype was sampled from a human donor in a cohort sampled during active or convalescent COVID-19. The specimen was peripheral blood. The chain has TRBV7-6 and TRBJ2-7; tentatively, D is TRBD2 (6 bases). The CDR3 DNA reads as TGTGCCAGCAGCTTAGTGGCGGGATCCTACGAGCAGTACTTC. It codes for CASSLVAGSYEQYF.